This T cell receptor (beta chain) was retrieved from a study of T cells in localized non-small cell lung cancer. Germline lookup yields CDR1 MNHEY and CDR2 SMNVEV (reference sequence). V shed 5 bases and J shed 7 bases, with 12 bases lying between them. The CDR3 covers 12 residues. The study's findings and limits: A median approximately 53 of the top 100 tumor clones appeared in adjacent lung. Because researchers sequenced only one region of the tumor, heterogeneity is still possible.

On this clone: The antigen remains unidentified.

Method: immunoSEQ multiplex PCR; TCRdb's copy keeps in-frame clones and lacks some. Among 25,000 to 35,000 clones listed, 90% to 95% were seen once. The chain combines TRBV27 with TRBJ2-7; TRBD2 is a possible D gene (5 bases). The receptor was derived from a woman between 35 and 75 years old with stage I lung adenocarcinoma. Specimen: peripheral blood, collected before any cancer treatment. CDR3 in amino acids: CASSLATGEQYF. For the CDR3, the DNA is TGTGCCAGCAGTCTAGCTACGGGGGAGCAGTACTTC.